Following are 5 T cell receptor beta chains from one sample sequenced in a study of OX40 agonist ivuxolimab in advanced cancers. The table came from immunoSEQ multiplex PCR; TCRdb's copy has only in-frame clones and leaves some out. The sample includes some 49,000 clones, 85% of them seen just once. The sample consisted of CD4+ or CD8+ T cells sorted from blood, taken in a trial of the OX40 agonist ivuxolimab. The receptors come from an adult with an advanced solid tumor such as melanoma, head and neck, liver or kidney cancer.

This clone has only a few counts. This chain connects TRBV2 to TRBJ1-2; tentatively, D is TRBD1 (5 bases). V lost 4 bases and J lost 3, with 9 bases in between. The CDR3 consists of 13 residues. CDR1 and CDR2 from the germline V gene are SNHLY and FYNNEI. CDR3 DNA sequence: TGTGCCAGCAGTGTAGGGGACCACTATGGCTACACCTTC. It encodes CASSVGDHYGYTF.

The rearrangement joins TRBV13 to TRBJ1-1; the match to TRBD1 covers 7 bases. V lost 5 bases, J lost 1 base, and 4 bases stayed unmatched. The germline V gene has CDR1 PRHDT and CDR2 FYEKMQ (reference sequence). CDR3 length: 14 amino acids. The CDR3 DNA follows: TGTGCCAGCAGCCAGGGACAGCCGAACACTGAAGCTTTCTTT. Translation: CASSQGQPNTEAFF.

The rearrangement links TRBV9 to TRBJ2-4, with D possibly being TRBD1 (8 bases). Trimming took 0 bases from V and 8 from J, leaving 15 bases between them. The CDR3 covers 15 residues. Germline assignment: CDR1 SGDLS and CDR2 YYNGEE. The CDR3 bases are TGTGCCAGCAGCGTAGGGCAGGGGGCGGGGGACATTCAGTACTTC. This translates into CASSVGQGAGDIQYF.

V gene TRBV14 combines with J gene TRBJ1-1; unclear D gene. The CDR3 totals 15 residues. The V end lost 2 bases, the J end lost 1 base, and 11 bases lay between the germline ends. In germline, CDR1 is SGHDN, CDR2 FVKESK. The chain's CDR3 is CASSQLASPNTEAFF. The CDR3 nucleotides read TGTGCCAGCAGCCAACTAGCCAGCCCGAACACTGAAGCTTTCTTT.

This chain links TRBV27 with TRBJ1-1; D is possibly TRBD1 (6 bases). This CDR3 is 15 amino acids long. CDR1 and CDR2 from the germline V gene are MNHEY and SMNVEV (reference sequence). V was cut by 6 bases and J by 5 bases, with 19 bases left in between. CDR3 amino acids: CASSLDRGGWTEAFF. The CDR3 nucleotides are TGTGCCAGCAGCTTAGACCGAGGGGGGTGGACTGAAGCTTTCTTT.